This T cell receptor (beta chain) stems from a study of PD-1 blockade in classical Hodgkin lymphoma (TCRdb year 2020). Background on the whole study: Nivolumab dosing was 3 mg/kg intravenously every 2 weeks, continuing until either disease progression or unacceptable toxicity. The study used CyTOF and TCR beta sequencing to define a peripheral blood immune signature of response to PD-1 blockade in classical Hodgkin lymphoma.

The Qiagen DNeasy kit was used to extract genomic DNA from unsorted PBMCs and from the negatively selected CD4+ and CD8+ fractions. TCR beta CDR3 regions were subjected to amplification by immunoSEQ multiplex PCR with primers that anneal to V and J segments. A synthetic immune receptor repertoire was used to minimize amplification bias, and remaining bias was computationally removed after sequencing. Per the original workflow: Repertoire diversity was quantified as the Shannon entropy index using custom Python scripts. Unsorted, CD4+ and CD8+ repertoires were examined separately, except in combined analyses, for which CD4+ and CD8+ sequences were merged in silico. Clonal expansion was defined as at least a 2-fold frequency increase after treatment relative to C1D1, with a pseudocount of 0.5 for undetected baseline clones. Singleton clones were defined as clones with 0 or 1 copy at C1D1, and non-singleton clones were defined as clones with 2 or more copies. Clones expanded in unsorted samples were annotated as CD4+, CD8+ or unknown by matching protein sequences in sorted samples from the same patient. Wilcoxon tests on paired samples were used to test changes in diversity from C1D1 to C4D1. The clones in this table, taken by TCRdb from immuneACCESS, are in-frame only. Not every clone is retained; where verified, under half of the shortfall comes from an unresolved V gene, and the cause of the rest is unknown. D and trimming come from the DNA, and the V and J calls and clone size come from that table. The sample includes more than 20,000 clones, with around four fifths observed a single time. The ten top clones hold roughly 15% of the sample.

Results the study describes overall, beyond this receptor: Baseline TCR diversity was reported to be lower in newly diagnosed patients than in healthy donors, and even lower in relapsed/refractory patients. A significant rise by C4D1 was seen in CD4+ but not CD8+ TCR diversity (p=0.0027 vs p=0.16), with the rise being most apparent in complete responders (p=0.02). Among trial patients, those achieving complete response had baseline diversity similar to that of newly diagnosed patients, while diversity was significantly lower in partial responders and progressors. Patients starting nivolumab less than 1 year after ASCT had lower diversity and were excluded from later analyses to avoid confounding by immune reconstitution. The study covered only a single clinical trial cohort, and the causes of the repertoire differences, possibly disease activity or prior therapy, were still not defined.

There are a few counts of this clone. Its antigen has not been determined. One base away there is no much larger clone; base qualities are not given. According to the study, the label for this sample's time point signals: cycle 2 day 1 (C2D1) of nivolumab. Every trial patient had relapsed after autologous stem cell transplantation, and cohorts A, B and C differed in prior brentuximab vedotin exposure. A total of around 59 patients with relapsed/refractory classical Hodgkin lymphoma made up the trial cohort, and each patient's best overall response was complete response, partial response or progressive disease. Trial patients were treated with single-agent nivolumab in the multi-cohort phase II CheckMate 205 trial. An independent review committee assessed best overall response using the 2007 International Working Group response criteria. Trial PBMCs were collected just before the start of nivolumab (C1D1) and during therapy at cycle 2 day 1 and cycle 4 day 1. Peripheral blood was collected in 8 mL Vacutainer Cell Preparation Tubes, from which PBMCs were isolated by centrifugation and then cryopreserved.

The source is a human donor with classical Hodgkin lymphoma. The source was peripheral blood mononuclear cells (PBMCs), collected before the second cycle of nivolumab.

The DNA sequence is as follows: TGTGCCACCAGCCCCCTTGGCGGGGGGGCGGGAGATACGCAGTATTTT. It codes for CATSPLGGGAGDTQYF. The rearrangement joined TRBV15 to TRBJ2-3, and TRBD2 matches 9 of the central bases. From the cysteine up to the phenylalanine, the CDR3 has a length of 16 residues. The kept DNA is CDR3 alone, 48 bases in frame from the first base. The junction shows trimming of 5 bases on V and 5 bases on J, and the gene matches do not reach 11 bases of it. CDR1 and CDR2 were assigned from the germline V gene (reference sequence) as LNHNV and YYDKDF.